This TCR beta chain derives from a study of T-cell reconstitution after alpha-beta-depleted transplantation in children. Whole-study findings and limits: Reports say that about two months after transplant, the alpha-beta T cells came out of several hundred graft clones that had expanded. T-cell counts and diversity at one year post-transplant came mainly from newly produced T cells.

This clonotype showed up many times. What it recognizes is unknown. Construction of the TCRbeta library involved unique molecular identifiers. One entry per CDR3 protein, called by TCRdb with MiXCR from the PCR reads. The profile shows about 98,000 distinct CDR3 sequences, about 22% of them singletons. V trimming: 5 bases; J trimming: 6 bases; junction bases outside the gene matches: 6. The CDR3 runs 14 residues. Germline V gives CDR1 MNHEY, CDR2 SMNVEV (reference sequence). The chain carries TRBV27 and TRBJ2-4; TRBD2 matches at 8 bases. Sequenced material: PBMCs, taken before TCRalphabeta/CD19-depleted stem cell transplant. The receptor comes from a boy younger than 10 with acute lymphoblastic leukemia, due to receive a stem cell transplant. The CDR3 loop reads CASSRREGLNIQYF. For the CDR3, the DNA is TGTGCCAGCAGTAGACGGGAGGGGTTAAACATTCAGTACTTC.